One TCR beta chain is described in this entry. Its antigen target is currently unknown. No base quality values were provided; no much bigger clone lies one nucleotide off. Patients with a history of autoimmune disease or receiving systemic immunosuppression were excluded from the trial. Peripheral blood for TCR sequencing was drawn from every dose cohort at baseline, at cycle 4 day 1 and at cycle 7 day 1. Samples came from an open-label, multicenter, first-in-human phase I dose-escalation trial of ivuxolimab. Adults with locally advanced or metastatic head and neck squamous cell, hepatocellular, melanoma or renal cell carcinoma were enrolled in the trial. Before TCR sequencing, CD4+ T cells and CD8+ T cells from peripheral blood were sorted into separate populations. To sequence the TCRbeta CDR3 region, genomic DNA was isolated from the sorted cells. The immunoSEQ Assay was used for sequencing of TCRbeta CDR3 regions. Not all clones reach the TCRdb copy of this immuneACCESS table, which keeps in-frame sequences only. Checked studies attribute under half of the gap to unresolved V genes and leave the rest unexplained. In this sample the table shows 40,000 to 50,000 clones, roughly 89% of which occur a single time. About a third of the sample goes to the ten largest clones.

Spanning cysteine to phenylalanine, the CDR3 consists of 14 amino acids. Only CDR3 DNA is held: 42 bases, read in frame from base 1. Per the germline V gene (reference sequence), LNHDA is the CDR1 and SQIVND is the CDR2. V loses 8 bases, J loses 6 bases, and the germline ends lie 16 bases apart. These data originate in a study of OX40 agonist ivuxolimab in advanced cancers. Study-level background: Ivuxolimab was a fully human IgG2 agonistic monoclonal antibody targeting the costimulatory receptor OX40 (CD134). The paper describes the monotherapy dose-escalation part (N of about 52 patients) of the phase I trial of ivuxolimab. A male proportion of roughly 85% and a mean age of roughly 58 years, ranging from 23 to 79, were recorded for the dose-escalation cohort. Of the approximately 50 dose-escalation patients, hepatocellular carcinoma was present in about 20, melanoma in roughly 15, renal cell carcinoma in 9 and head and neck cancer in 9. Intravenous ivuxolimab was administered to patients every 2 weeks at six dose levels: 0.01, 0.1, 0.3, 1.5, 3 and 10 mg/kg. Partial responses occurred in three dose-escalation patients: two with cutaneous melanoma and one with hepatocellular carcinoma. Peripheral TCRbeta sequencing was intended to test whether TCR sequence diversity was altered and clonal T-cell expansion was caused by ivuxolimab. Patients were allowed to have had prior anti-PD-1, anti-PD-L1 or anti-CTLA-4 therapy, and approximately 40% of the dose-escalation patients had previously received checkpoint inhibitors. Here is what the overall study found, with its caveats: Clonal expansion of both CD4+ and CD8+ blood T cells was observed from baseline to week 6 at doses 0.1 to 3.0 mg/kg. After ivuxolimab, CD8+ T cells had more expanded clones than CD4+ T cells on average. The antigen specificity of the peripheral T cells that underwent clonal expansion was not determined. Low levels of normalized T-cell clonal expansion were also seen in some patients who did not respond. In the 0.1-3.0 mg/kg groups, partial responders had among the lowest normalized peripheral clonal expansion, particularly in CD8+ T cells.

The specimen was CD4+ or CD8+ T cells sorted from blood, collected in a trial of the OX40 agonist ivuxolimab. This TCR was sampled from an adult with an advanced solid tumor such as melanoma, head and neck, liver or kidney cancer. Here the chain combines TRBV19 and TRBJ1-4; a tentative D match to TRBD1 spans 6 bases. The CDR3 is CASARGGTYEKLFF. The sequence in DNA is TGTGCCAGTGCCCGAGGGGGGACGTATGAAAAACTGTTTTTT.